A selection of T cell receptor beta chains follows, all from one sample in a study of blood T cell repertoires in COVID-19. Clones were read by immunoSEQ multiplex PCR, and TCRdb kept only the in-frame ones, dropping some. The sample records approximately 77,000 clones, roughly 76% being singletons. Sample: peripheral blood. The receptors derive from a man between 65 and 85 years old with active or convalescent COVID-19. The CDR3 runs from the conserved cysteine through the conserved F or W. The D gene is left open where the match is weak. Rows may omit the clone size; those that give it use once, few, many or a size class.

d_call: .
v_call: TRBV12-3/TRBV12-4
j_call: TRBJ2-7
clone_size: once
cdr3_aa: CASTRTTYEQYF
cdr3_nt: TGTGCCAGCACACGGACTACCTACGAGCAGTACTTC

d_call: TRBD1
v_call: TRBV18
j_call: TRBJ1-1
clone_size: .
cdr3_aa: CASSPGTANTEAFF
cdr3_nt: TGTGCCAGCTCACCGGGGACAGCAAACACTGAAGCTTTCTTT

d_call: TRBD1
v_call: TRBV11-3
j_call: TRBJ2-7
clone_size: few
cdr3_aa: CASSSGTDSYEQYF
cdr3_nt: TGTGCCAGCAGCTCCGGGACAGACTCCTACGAGCAGTACTTC

d_call: TRBD2
v_call: TRBV19
j_call: TRBJ2-5
clone_size: .
cdr3_aa: CASSNAGDEETQYF
cdr3_nt: TGTGCCAGTAGTAACGCGGGAGATGAAGAGACCCAGTACTTC

d_call: TRBD1
v_call: TRBV30
j_call: TRBJ1-1
clone_size: .
cdr3_aa: CAWNTGGAYTEAFF
cdr3_nt: TGTGCCTGGAATACAGGGGGCGCGTACACTGAAGCTTTCTTT

d_call: .
v_call: TRBV7-9
j_call: TRBJ2-7
clone_size: .
cdr3_aa: CASSLGGEHEQYF
cdr3_nt: TGTGCCAGCAGCTTAGGGGGAGAGCACGAGCAGTACTTC

d_call: .
v_call: TRBV2
j_call: TRBJ2-3
clone_size: few
cdr3_aa: CASSVWQGTDTQYF
cdr3_nt: TGTGCCAGCAGTGTTTGGCAAGGCACAGATACGCAGTATTTT

d_call: .
v_call: TRBV11-2
j_call: TRBJ1-1
clone_size: .
cdr3_aa: CASSPPSRGWDTEAFF
cdr3_nt: TGTGCCAGCAGCCCCCCCTCCAGGGGCTGGGACACTGAAGCTTTCTTT

d_call: TRBD1
v_call: TRBV28
j_call: TRBJ2-5
clone_size: few
cdr3_aa: CASRRGGKETQYF
cdr3_nt: TGTGCCAGCAGACGAGGGGGCAAAGAGACCCAGTACTTC

d_call: .
v_call: TRBV6-5
j_call: TRBJ2-5
clone_size: .
cdr3_aa: CASKVTGTSETQYF
cdr3_nt: TGTGCCAGCAAAGTCACCGGGACATCCGAGACCCAGTACTTC

d_call: TRBD1
v_call: TRBV18
j_call: TRBJ1-6
clone_size: .
cdr3_aa: CASSPPRQGSNSPLHF
cdr3_nt: TGTGCCAGCTCACCACCGAGACAGGGCTCTAATTCACCCCTCCACTTT

d_call: TRBD1
v_call: TRBV6-1
j_call: TRBJ1-5
clone_size: once
cdr3_aa: CASSDQGQGARQPQHF
cdr3_nt: TGTGCCAGCAGTGACCAGGGACAGGGGGCGCGGCAGCCCCAGCATTTT

d_call: .
v_call: TRBV19
j_call: TRBJ1-6
clone_size: .
cdr3_aa: CASSISGRWLQSPLHF
cdr3_nt: TGTGCCAGTAGTATATCTGGTAGGTGGTTACAGTCACCCCTCCACTTT

d_call: .
v_call: TRBV7-8
j_call: TRBJ1-1
clone_size: .
cdr3_aa: CASSLAGMNTEAFF
cdr3_nt: TGTGCCAGCAGCTTAGCCGGGATGAACACTGAAGCTTTCTTT

d_call: TRBD1
v_call: TRBV3-1/TRBV3-2
j_call: TRBJ2-2
clone_size: .
cdr3_aa: CASTETGTGASGELFF
cdr3_nt: TGTGCCAGCACCGAGACCGGGACAGGAGCATCCGGGGAGCTGTTTTTT

d_call: .
v_call: TRBV30
j_call: TRBJ2-2
clone_size: .
cdr3_aa: CAWSADTPGKLFF
cdr3_nt: TGTGCCTGGAGCGCGGATACACCGGGGAAGCTGTTTTTT

d_call: .
v_call: TRBV5-1
j_call: TRBJ2-3
clone_size: .
cdr3_aa: CASSLGTGTDTQYF
cdr3_nt: TGCGCCAGCAGCTTGGGGACAGGCACAGATACGCAGTATTTT

d_call: .
v_call: TRBV6-1
j_call: TRBJ2-3
clone_size: .
cdr3_aa: CASSANRRGQFGTTDTQYF
cdr3_nt: TGTGCCAGCAGTGCCAACAGGAGGGGACAGTTTGGGACCACAGATACGCAGTATTTT

d_call: .
v_call: TRBV11-2
j_call: TRBJ1-2
clone_size: .
cdr3_aa: CASSLEPQGGGYTF
cdr3_nt: TGTGCCAGCAGCTTAGAACCCCAGGGAGGAGGCTACACCTTC

d_call: TRBD2
v_call: TRBV6-5
j_call: TRBJ2-7
clone_size: .
cdr3_aa: CASSRTSGEQYF
cdr3_nt: TGTGCCAGCAGTCGGACTAGCGGCGAGCAGTACTTC

d_call: TRBD1
v_call: TRBV29-1
j_call: TRBJ2-1
clone_size: .
cdr3_aa: CSVATGGEQFF
cdr3_nt: TGCAGCGTTGCGACAGGGGGCGAGCAGTTCTTC

d_call: .
v_call: TRBV2
j_call: TRBJ1-6
clone_size: .
cdr3_aa: CASSGSAGPHLHF
cdr3_nt: TGTGCCAGCAGTGGATCGGCGGGGCCTCACCTCCACTTT

d_call: .
v_call: TRBV6-5
j_call: TRBJ2-4
clone_size: .
cdr3_aa: CASSRKQGNIQYF
cdr3_nt: TGTGCCAGCAGTAGGAAGCAGGGGAACATTCAGTACTTC

d_call: .
v_call: TRBV27
j_call: TRBJ1-6
clone_size: .
cdr3_aa: CASSQGGGNSPLHF
cdr3_nt: TGTGCCAGCAGCCAAGGGGGGGGAAATTCACCCCTCCACTTT

d_call: .
v_call: TRBV7-2
j_call: TRBJ2-5
clone_size: few
cdr3_aa: CASSLGQRAETQYF
cdr3_nt: TGTGCCAGCAGCTTAGGGCAGAGGGCGGAGACCCAGTACTTC

d_call: .
v_call: TRBV9
j_call: TRBJ1-4
clone_size: once
cdr3_aa: CASSGSDSQLFF
cdr3_nt: TGTGCCAGCAGCGGAAGCGACAGCCAACTGTTTTTT

d_call: TRBD1
v_call: TRBV30
j_call: TRBJ2-1
clone_size: .
cdr3_aa: CAWGTGVYNEQFF
cdr3_nt: TGTGCCTGGGGGACAGGGGTGTACAATGAGCAGTTCTTC

d_call: .
v_call: TRBV6-5
j_call: TRBJ1-2
clone_size: .
cdr3_aa: CASSYIRTGGHYGYTF
cdr3_nt: TGTGCCAGCAGTTACATCAGGACGGGGGGTCACTATGGCTACACCTTC

d_call: .
v_call: TRBV28
j_call: TRBJ2-2
clone_size: .
cdr3_aa: CASSSGVGGGSTGELFF
cdr3_nt: TGTGCCAGCAGTTCGGGCGTAGGAGGCGGAAGCACCGGGGAGCTGTTTTTT

d_call: .
v_call: TRBV19
j_call: TRBJ2-5
clone_size: .
cdr3_aa: CASSGGLTRGETQYF
cdr3_nt: TGTGCCAGTAGCGGGGGGCTTACACGAGGAGAGACCCAGTACTTC

d_call: TRBD2
v_call: TRBV11-2
j_call: TRBJ2-3
clone_size: .
cdr3_aa: CASSLAGTSGGSTDTQYF
cdr3_nt: TGTGCCAGCAGCTTAGCGGGGACTAGCGGGGGGAGTACAGATACGCAGTATTTT

d_call: .
v_call: TRBV9
j_call: TRBJ2-3
clone_size: few
cdr3_aa: CASSRDTDTQYF
cdr3_nt: TGTGCCAGCAGCCGGGACACAGATACGCAGTATTTT

d_call: TRBD1
v_call: TRBV20-1
j_call: TRBJ1-2
clone_size: .
cdr3_aa: CSAGTGWGYTF
cdr3_nt: TGCAGTGCTGGGACAGGCTGGGGCTACACCTTC

d_call: TRBD1
v_call: TRBV4-1
j_call: TRBJ1-6
clone_size: many
cdr3_aa: CASSQGPPQGDAPLHF
cdr3_nt: TGCGCCAGCAGCCAAGGGCCCCCACAGGGGGATGCACCCCTCCACTTT

d_call: TRBD1
v_call: TRBV2
j_call: TRBJ1-2
clone_size: .
cdr3_aa: CASSGDRGVSGYTF
cdr3_nt: TGTGCCAGCAGTGGGGACAGGGGAGTTAGTGGCTACACCTTC

d_call: .
v_call: TRBV29-1
j_call: TRBJ2-1
clone_size: .
cdr3_aa: CSVEWDSHFFNYNEQFF
cdr3_nt: TGCAGCGTTGAATGGGACTCCCATTTTTTTAACTACAATGAGCAGTTCTTC

d_call: .
v_call: TRBV12-3/TRBV12-4
j_call: TRBJ1-1
clone_size: few
cdr3_aa: CASSFSGGTEAFF
cdr3_nt: TGTGCCAGCAGTTTCTCCGGAGGCACTGAAGCTTTCTTT

d_call: .
v_call: TRBV6-1
j_call: TRBJ2-5
clone_size: .
cdr3_aa: CASTRGSQETQYF
cdr3_nt: TGTGCCAGCACAAGGGGCAGCCAAGAGACCCAGTACTTC

d_call: TRBD1
v_call: TRBV30
j_call: TRBJ2-7
clone_size: .
cdr3_aa: CAWIRDRGFHEQYF
cdr3_nt: TGTGCCTGGATCCGGGACAGGGGGTTCCACGAGCAGTACTTC

d_call: TRBD2
v_call: TRBV7-2
j_call: TRBJ2-5
clone_size: .
cdr3_aa: CASSPGGLRETQYF
cdr3_nt: TGTGCCAGCAGCCCGGGGGGGCTTAGGGAGACCCAGTACTTC

d_call: .
v_call: TRBV2
j_call: TRBJ2-3
clone_size: .
cdr3_aa: CASSAGLTDTQYF
cdr3_nt: TGTGCCAGCAGTGCGGGTTTGACAGATACGCAGTATTTT

d_call: .
v_call: TRBV29-1
j_call: TRBJ1-2
clone_size: few
cdr3_aa: CSVAGFVVGYTF
cdr3_nt: TGCAGCGTTGCGGGATTCGTAGTTGGCTACACCTTC

d_call: .
v_call: TRBV2
j_call: TRBJ1-5
clone_size: .
cdr3_aa: CASSGYGAFSNQPQHF
cdr3_nt: TGTGCCAGCAGTGGGTATGGGGCTTTTAGCAATCAGCCCCAGCATTTT

d_call: TRBD2
v_call: TRBV7-9
j_call: TRBJ2-5
clone_size: .
cdr3_aa: CASIRRGGGAIGTQYF
cdr3_nt: TGTGCCAGCATCCGACGCGGCGGGGGGGCCATCGGGACCCAGTACTTC

d_call: TRBD1
v_call: TRBV19
j_call: TRBJ1-4
clone_size: .
cdr3_aa: CAIGGTGHEKLFF
cdr3_nt: TGTGCCATAGGCGGGACAGGACATGAAAAACTGTTTTTT

d_call: TRBD1
v_call: TRBV19
j_call: TRBJ1-5
clone_size: .
cdr3_aa: CASSTGRLNQPQHF
cdr3_nt: TGTGCCAGTTCGACAGGGAGGCTCAATCAGCCCCAGCATTTT

d_call: TRBD1
v_call: TRBV5-1
j_call: TRBJ2-3
clone_size: .
cdr3_aa: CASSLAGGERRTQYF
cdr3_nt: TGCGCCAGCAGCTTGGCAGGGGGCGAGAGGAGAACGCAGTATTTT

d_call: .
v_call: TRBV5-3
j_call: TRBJ1-2
clone_size: .
cdr3_aa: CARSLPGQWVYGYTF
cdr3_nt: TGTGCCAGAAGCTTGCCGGGACAATGGGTCTATGGCTACACCTTC

d_call: TRBD1
v_call: TRBV28
j_call: TRBJ2-7
clone_size: .
cdr3_aa: CASSSPTGQAQYSREQYF
cdr3_nt: TGTGCCAGCAGTTCCCCCACGGGACAGGCCCAATACTCCCGGGAGCAGTACTTC

d_call: .
v_call: TRBV5-1
j_call: TRBJ2-7
clone_size: once
cdr3_aa: CASSSHYEQYF
cdr3_nt: TGCGCCAGCAGCTCCCACTACGAGCAGTACTTC

d_call: .
v_call: TRBV6-6
j_call: TRBJ1-3
clone_size: .
cdr3_aa: CASSPTGGAGNTIYF
cdr3_nt: TGTGCCAGCAGTCCCACCGGGGGGGCTGGAAACACCATATATTTT

d_call: .
v_call: TRBV2
j_call: TRBJ2-5
clone_size: .
cdr3_aa: CASSDQAETQYF
cdr3_nt: TGTGCCAGCAGTGACCAGGCGGAGACCCAGTACTTC

d_call: .
v_call: TRBV7-6
j_call: TRBJ2-2
clone_size: few
cdr3_aa: CASSLRGSGAGELFF
cdr3_nt: TGTGCCAGCAGCTTACGAGGGAGCGGCGCCGGGGAGCTGTTTTTT

d_call: .
v_call: TRBV19
j_call: TRBJ2-1
clone_size: .
cdr3_aa: CASTGWLDNEQFF
cdr3_nt: TGTGCCAGCACAGGGTGGCTAGACAATGAGCAGTTCTTC

d_call: TRBD1
v_call: TRBV30
j_call: TRBJ1-6
clone_size: .
cdr3_aa: CAWSLLDRGNSPLHF
cdr3_nt: TGTGCCTGGAGTCTTCTGGACAGGGGGAATTCACCCCTCCACTTT

d_call: .
v_call: TRBV5-1
j_call: TRBJ1-1
clone_size: .
cdr3_aa: CASSPEIGTGLPTEAFF
cdr3_nt: TGCGCCAGCAGCCCGGAGATAGGAACAGGGCTTCCCACTGAAGCTTTCTTT